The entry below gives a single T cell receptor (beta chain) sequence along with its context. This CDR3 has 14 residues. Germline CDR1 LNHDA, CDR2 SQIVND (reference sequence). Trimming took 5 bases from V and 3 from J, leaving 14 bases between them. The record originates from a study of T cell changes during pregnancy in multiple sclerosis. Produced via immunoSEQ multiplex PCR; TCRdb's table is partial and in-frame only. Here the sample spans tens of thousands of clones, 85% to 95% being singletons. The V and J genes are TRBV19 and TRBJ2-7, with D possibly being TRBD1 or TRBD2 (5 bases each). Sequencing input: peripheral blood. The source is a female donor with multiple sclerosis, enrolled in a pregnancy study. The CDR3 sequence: CASSFLGGHYEQYF. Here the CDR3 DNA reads TGTGCCAGTAGTTTCCTTGGGGGTCACTACGAGCAGTACTTC.